These 27 T cell receptor beta chains share one sample of origin, sequenced in a study of blood T cells in healthy people across ages. PCR was performed a second time for about 7 to 11 cycles using a sample-barcoded 5' primer and a J-beta primer mix. Using its own MiXCR run on the 5' RACE reads, TCRdb lists one record per CDR3 protein. The table lists 1.5 million to 1.8 million distinct CDR3 sequences, about 42% of them singletons. Specimen: blood. The receptors were sampled from a woman younger than 30 in good health.

This clonotype came up a few times. V is TRBV6-5 and J is TRBJ2-5, with 12 nucleotides matching TRBD2. Germline trimming cut 0 bases from V and 2 bases from J; bases unmatched to any gene: 1. The CDR3 runs 16 residues. Per germline, CDR1 MNHEY and CDR2 SVGAGI. The chain's CDR3 is CASSYSTSGGQETQYF. In nucleotides, the CDR3 is TGTGCCAGCAGTTACTCGACTAGCGGGGGTCAAGAGACCCAGTACTTC.

This clonotype appeared a few times. The chain joins TRBV28 to TRBJ2-7; 7 bases agree with TRBD1. V lost 3 bases and J lost 0; bases outside the gene matches: 8. The germline gives CDR1 MDHEN, CDR2 SYDVKM. The CDR3 loop spans 16 amino acids. The CDR3 DNA reads as TGTGCCAGCAGTTTGCCACCCAGGGGGAGCTCCTACGAGCAGTACTTC. Protein sequence: CASSLPPRGSSYEQYF.

In regard to this clonotype: This could be a read error, since a much larger clone is one nucleotide away. The chain links TRBV29-1 to TRBJ2-3; D may be TRBD1 or TRBD2 (7 bases each). This CDR3 is 15 amino acids long. Looked up from germline, CDR1 is SQVTM and CDR2 is ANQGSEA. The CDR3 DNA sequence: TGCAGCGCCGTCAAGGGACAGACTAGCACAGATATGCAGTATTTT. Translating gives CSAVKGQTSTDMQYF.

The V gene is TRBV20-1, the J gene TRBJ2-5; 9 nucleotides line up with TRBD2. CDR1 DFQATT and CDR2 SNEGSKA come from the germline V gene (reference sequence). Trimming at V came to 2 bases and at J to 5 bases, leaving 6 bases not matched to a gene. The CDR3 loop spans 14 amino acids. Here the CDR3 DNA reads TGCAGTGCTAGAAAAGGGACTAGCTCCGAGACCCAGTACTTC. Translated: CSARKGTSSETQYF.

Many counts were recorded for this clonotype. This chain uses TRBV4-3 with TRBJ2-3, with TRBD2 matching over 8 bases. This CDR3 has 16 residues. The trim removed 0 bases at V and 0 bases at J, leaving 2 bases unmatched. Germline V gives CDR1 LGHNA, CDR2 YSLEER. CDR3 sequence reads: CASSQDPSGSTDTQYF. The CDR3 DNA follows: TGCGCCAGCAGCCAAGATCCTAGCGGGAGCACAGATACGCAGTATTTT.

This clonotype appeared a few times. The rearrangement joins TRBV28 to TRBJ1-1; the match to TRBD1 covers 10 bases. Germline V CDR1 and CDR2: MDHEN, SYDVKM. The CDR3 has 15 amino acids. V gave up 5 bases and J gave up 6 bases; unmatched junction bases: 9. CDR3 protein: CASSPQGQGPSEAFF. CDR3 nucleotide sequence: TGTGCCAGCAGTCCCCAGGGACAGGGGCCCTCTGAAGCTTTCTTT. The whole variable domain, filled in from reference TRBV28 and TRBJ1-1, reads DVKVTQSSRYLVKRTGEKVFLECVQDMDHENMFWYRQDPGLGLRLIYFSYDVKMKEKGDIPEGYSVSREKKERFSLILESASTNQTSMYLCASSPQGQGPSEAFFGQGTRLTVV.

The chain recombines TRBV7-9 with TRBJ2-1; 15 bases agree with TRBD2. Germline lookup yields CDR1 SEHNR and CDR2 FQNEAQ (reference sequence). This CDR3 has 14 amino acids. With 5 bases clipped from V and 15 bases from J, the junction kept 8 bases outside the gene matches. This CDR3 reads CASSRGLAGGQLFF. Written as DNA, the CDR3 is TGTGCCAGCAGCCGGGGACTAGCGGGGGGCCAACTGTTCTTC.

This clonotype was seen repeatedly, ten times or more. The chain links TRBV7-2 to TRBJ2-1; 11 nucleotides agree with TRBD2. CDR1 and CDR2 (germline): SGHTA, FQGNSA. After removal of 1 base from V and 4 bases from J, the junction contained 3 bases not matched to a gene. CDR3 length: 16 residues. CDR3 coding DNA: TGTGCCAGCAGCTTAGGACTAGCGGGAAAGTACAATGAGCAGTTCTTC. Its translation: CASSLGLAGKYNEQFF.

This clonotype was observed a handful of times. The chain carries TRBV9 and TRBJ2-7; 12 nucleotides align to TRBD2. Germline CDR1 reads SGDLS; CDR2 reads YYNGEE. The CDR3 spans 14 residues. V lost 3 bases to trimming and J lost 9 bases; unmatched junction nucleotides: 7. This CDR3 is CASSAGLAGGGQYF. CDR3 coding DNA: TGTGCCAGCAGCGCGGGACTAGCGGGTGGCGGGCAGTACTTC.

This clonotype was seen a few times. This chain connects TRBV29-1 to TRBJ2-7; D may be TRBD1 or TRBD2 (5 bases each). The germline V gene has CDR1 SQVTM and CDR2 ANQGSEA. V gave up 4 bases and J gave up 2 bases, with 9 bases separating them. The CDR3 runs to 12 residues. The CDR3 sequence: CSVGDGAYEQYF. The DNA of the CDR3 is TGCAGCGTTGGGGACGGCGCCTACGAGCAGTACTTC.

V gene TRBV5-1 combines with J gene TRBJ2-1; D is possibly TRBD1 or TRBD2 (5 bases each). Looked up from germline, CDR1 is SGHRS and CDR2 is YFSETQ. V was pared by 4 bases and J by 13 bases, with 27 bases between. The CDR3 is 16 residues long. CDR3 in DNA: TGCGCCAGCAGCCGCTTCGGGACGGACCAACAAGAGACCCAGTTCTTC. This sequence encodes CASSRFGTDQQETQFF.

This clonotype came up a few times. The rearrangement uses TRBV4-1 and TRBJ1-5, with 7 bases aligning to TRBD1. V shed 0 bases and J 1 base; nucleotides not matched to a gene: 9. Germline CDR1 reads MGHRA; CDR2 reads YSYEKL. This CDR3 has 18 amino acids. This chain's CDR3 is CASSQDFGARGSNQPQHF. The CDR3 DNA reads TGCGCCAGCAGCCAAGATTTTGGGGCCAGGGGGAGCAATCAGCCCCAGCATTTT.

This clonotype was counted once. The chain joins TRBV28 to TRBJ1-1; D uncertain. The CDR3 is made up of 16 amino acids. Germline V gene data show CDR1 as MDHEN and CDR2 as SYDVKM. V was shortened by 5 bases and J by 0 bases, with 16 bases between the two germline ends. CDR3 sequence (DNA): TGTGCCAGCAGTCGGTCTGGAGCAGGCCTGAACACTGAAGCTTTCTTT. It translates to CASSRSGAGLNTEAFF.

Regarding this clonotype: An end of the junction differs from the germline gene, which may be a read error. The chain carries TRBV6-6 and TRBJ2-1; TRBD2 matches 14 bases. The CDR3 totals 16 residues. Germline assignment: CDR1 MNHNY and CDR2 SVGAGI (reference sequence). CDR3 DNA: TGTGCCTGCAGGGAGGGACTAGCGGGAGAATCGGATGAGCAGTTCTTC. Translation: CACREGLAGESDEQFF.

V gene TRBV7-3 combines with J gene TRBJ2-7; 7 positions match TRBD2. This CDR3 is built from 13 residues. The ends lost 5 bases at V and 3 bases at J; junction bases unmatched: 4. Germline V gene sequence: CDR1 SGHTA, CDR2 FQGTGA. Written as DNA, the CDR3 is TGTGCCAGCAGCACGGGACTAAACTACGAGCAGTACTTC. Translated, it gives CASSTGLNYEQYF. Filled out from reference TRBV7-3 and TRBJ2-7, the complete variable domain reads GAGVSQTPSNKVTEKGKYVELRCDPISGHTALYWYRQSLGQGPEFLIYFQGTGAADDSGLPNDRFFAVRPEGSVSTLKIQRTERGDSAVYLCASSTGLNYEQYFGPGTRLTVT.

The chain has TRBV7-9 and TRBJ2-7; TRBD2 aligns across 7 bases. Looked up from germline, CDR1 is SEHNR and CDR2 is FQNEAQ (reference sequence). The length of the CDR3 is 13 residues. V was clipped by 5 bases and J by 3 bases; unmatched bases: 4. CDR3 protein: CASSVLAHYEQYF. CDR3 coding DNA: TGTGCCAGCAGCGTACTAGCGCACTACGAGCAGTACTTC.

The chain links TRBV5-1 to TRBJ1-1; D is uncertain. Looked up from germline, CDR1 is SGHRS and CDR2 is YFSETQ. The CDR3 is 14 residues long. The V end lost 0 bases, the J end lost 1 base, and 7 bases lay between the germline ends. The DNA of the CDR3 is TGCGCCAGCAGCTTGGAGGGAAAGAACACTGAAGCTTTCTTT. Translating gives CASSLEGKNTEAFF.

A few counts support this clonotype. The CDR3 region has the DNA TGCAGCGTTGATGAAACAGGGAACACTGAAGCTTTCTTT. Translated: CSVDETGNTEAFF. The J gene is TRBJ1-1, the V gene TRBV29-1, with a weak D call TRBD1 (5 bases). The CDR3 runs 13 residues. Germline V gene sequence: CDR1 SQVTM, CDR2 ANQGSEA. The V gene lost 3 bases and the J gene lost 1 base, with 9 bases spanning the gap. Looking up the rest from reference TRBV29-1 and TRBJ1-1 gives the full variable domain: SAVISQKPSRDICQRGTSLTIQCQVDSQVTMMFWYRQQPGQSLTLIATANQGSEATYESGFVIDKFPISRPNLTFSTLTVSNMSPEDSSIYLCSVDETGNTEAFFGQGTRLTVV.

The rearrangement joins TRBV7-9 to TRBJ2-3, with 8 bases matching TRBD2. CDR1 is SEHNR and CDR2 is FQNEAQ in the germline V gene (reference sequence). V was pared by 5 bases and J by 2 bases, with 9 bases of the junction left unmatched. CDR3 length: 16 residues. The CDR3: CASSHPLADNTDTQYF. The CDR3 nucleotides read TGTGCCAGCAGCCATCCACTAGCGGATAACACAGATACGCAGTATTTT. The entire variable domain, with the rest obtained from reference TRBV7-9 and TRBJ2-3, is as follows: DTGVSQNPRHKITKRGQNVTFRCDPISEHNRLYWYRQTLGQGPEFLTYFQNEAQLEKSRLLSDRFSAERPKGSFSTLEIQRTEQGDSAMYLCASSHPLADNTDTQYFGPGTRLTVL.

The chain uses TRBV27 and TRBJ2-7; D unresolved. The DNA end favors TRBJ2-5, so the J call may be wrong. This CDR3 comprises 14 residues. From germline, CDR1 is MNHEY and CDR2 SMNVEV (reference sequence). The CDR3 nucleotides read TGTGCCAGCAGTCCTCGCCCAAGCCAAGAGACCCAGTACTTC. It translates to CASSPRPSQETQYF.

This chain uses TRBV20-1 with TRBJ2-3; no definite D call. Germline CDR1 is DFQATT and CDR2 is SNEGSKA (reference sequence). CDR3 length: 16 amino acids. V was pared by 0 bases and J by 5 bases, with 18 bases between. The CDR3 spells CSARDPVFGDEDTQYF. Written as DNA, the CDR3 is TGCAGTGCTAGAGATCCCGTTTTTGGAGACGAAGATACGCAGTATTTT.

This clonotype was picked up a small number of times. The chain is built from TRBV29-1 and TRBJ1-2; D ambiguous. The germline V gene encodes CDR1 SQVTM and CDR2 ANQGSEA. V lost 5 bases and J 3 bases, leaving 10 bases between the germline ends. This CDR3 has 12 residues. CDR3 residues: CSVSSLYYGYTF. In DNA, the CDR3 is TGCAGCGTTTCGTCTCTGTACTATGGCTACACCTTC.

This clonotype was seen only a few times. The chain has TRBV10-2 and TRBJ2-5, with 11 bases identical to TRBD2. Germline CDR1 WSHSY, CDR2 SAAADI. CDR3 length: 15 residues. V trimming: 7 bases; J trimming: 0 bases; junction bases outside the gene matches: 4. In DNA, the CDR3 is TGCGCCAGCAACTTAGCGGGGGGGAACCAAGAGACCCAGTACTTC. Translation gives CASNLAGGNQETQYF.

The table lists this clonotype with a few counts. The J gene is TRBJ2-4, the V gene TRBV27; maybe TRBD1 (6 bases). The closer fit of TRBJ2-7 to the DNA end suggests the J call may be wrong. This CDR3 is 15 amino acids long. Germline CDR1 is MNHEY and CDR2 is SMNVEV (reference sequence). CDR3 DNA: TGTGCCAGCAGTTTATCTCCCGGACAGTCCTACGAGCAGTACTTC. Amino acids: CASSLSPGQSYEQYF.

The table lists this clonotype with a few counts. CDR3 nucleotide sequence: TGTGCCAGCAGCCGACCCGCATTAGGGACCCAGTACTTC. It specifies CASSRPALGTQYF. This chain connects TRBV12-3 or TRBV12-4 to TRBJ2-5; D unresolved. Trimming pared 6 bases from V and 7 bases from J, leaving 15 bases between. The length of the CDR3 is 13 residues.

Of note for this clonotype: A junction boundary mismatches the germline segment, possibly from a read error. The chain carries TRBV5-1 and TRBJ2-7; 7 nucleotides agree with TRBD1. The CDR3 length is 17 residues. CDR1 is SGHRS, CDR2 YFSETQ, per germline. CDR3 residues: CASSLATTGQLLYEQYF. CDR3 in DNA: TGTGCCAGCAGCTTGGCCACCACGGGACAGCTCCTCTACGAGCAGTACTTC.

This rearrangement joins TRBV4-1 to TRBJ2-5; the match to TRBD1 covers 7 bases. J was trimmed by 5 bases and V by 3 bases; bases with no gene match: 9. Germline assignment: CDR1 MGHRA and CDR2 YSYEKL. CDR3 length equals 15 residues. CDR3 nucleotides: TGCGCCAGCAGCCATGACAGGGTGTGGTGGGAGACCCAGTACTTC. Amino acid sequence: CASSHDRVWWETQYF.